There are a few counts of the clone carrying this T cell receptor (beta chain). The data belong to a study of T-cell reconstitution after alpha-beta-depleted transplantation in children. CDR1 is SGHKS and CDR2 is YYEKEE in the germline V gene (reference sequence). V was clipped by 1 base and J by 5 bases; unmatched bases: 6. The CDR3 loop spans 16 amino acids. Library preparation (for TCRbeta) was performed with unique molecular identifiers. TCRdb processed the PCR reads anew with MiXCR; each CDR3 protein has one entry. The repertoire holds 200,000 to 250,000 distinct CDR3 sequences, with 9.7% as singletons.

Sequencing was performed on PBMCs from the stem cell graft donor, taken from the stem cell graft. J is TRBJ1-6 and V is TRBV5-5; 7 nucleotides match TRBD1. This TCR came from a human donor who donated a stem cell graft to a child with SCID. The CDR3: CASSLKTGWNNSPLHF. The CDR3 region has the DNA TGTGCCAGCAGCTTGAAGACAGGGTGGAATAATTCACCCCTCCACTTT.